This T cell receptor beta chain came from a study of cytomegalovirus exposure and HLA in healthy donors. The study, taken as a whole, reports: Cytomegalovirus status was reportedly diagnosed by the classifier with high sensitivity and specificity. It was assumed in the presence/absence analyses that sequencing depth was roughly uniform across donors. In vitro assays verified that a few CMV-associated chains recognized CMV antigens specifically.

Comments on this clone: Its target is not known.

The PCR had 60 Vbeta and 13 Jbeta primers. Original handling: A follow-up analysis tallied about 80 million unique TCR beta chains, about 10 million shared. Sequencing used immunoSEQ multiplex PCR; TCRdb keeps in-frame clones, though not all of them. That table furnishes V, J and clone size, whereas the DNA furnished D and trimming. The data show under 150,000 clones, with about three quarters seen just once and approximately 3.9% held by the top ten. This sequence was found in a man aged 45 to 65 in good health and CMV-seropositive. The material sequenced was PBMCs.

The DNA for the CDR3 is TGTGCCAGCAGTGCCCCAGGAAGCAATCAGCCCCAGCATTTT. This encodes CASSAPGSNQPQHF. The V gene is TRBV25-1, the J gene TRBJ1-5; no clear D gene. There are 14 residues in the CDR3. V was trimmed by 4 bases and J by 1 base, leaving 8 bases between them. Looked up from germline, CDR1 is MGHDK and CDR2 is SYGVNS. The entire variable domain, with the rest obtained from reference TRBV25-1 and TRBJ1-5, is as follows: EADIYQTPRYLVIGTGKKITLECSQTMGHDKMYWYQQDPGMELHLIHYSYGVNSTEKGDLSSESTVSRIRTEHFPLTLESARPSHTSQYLCASSAPGSNQPQHFGDGTRLSIL.